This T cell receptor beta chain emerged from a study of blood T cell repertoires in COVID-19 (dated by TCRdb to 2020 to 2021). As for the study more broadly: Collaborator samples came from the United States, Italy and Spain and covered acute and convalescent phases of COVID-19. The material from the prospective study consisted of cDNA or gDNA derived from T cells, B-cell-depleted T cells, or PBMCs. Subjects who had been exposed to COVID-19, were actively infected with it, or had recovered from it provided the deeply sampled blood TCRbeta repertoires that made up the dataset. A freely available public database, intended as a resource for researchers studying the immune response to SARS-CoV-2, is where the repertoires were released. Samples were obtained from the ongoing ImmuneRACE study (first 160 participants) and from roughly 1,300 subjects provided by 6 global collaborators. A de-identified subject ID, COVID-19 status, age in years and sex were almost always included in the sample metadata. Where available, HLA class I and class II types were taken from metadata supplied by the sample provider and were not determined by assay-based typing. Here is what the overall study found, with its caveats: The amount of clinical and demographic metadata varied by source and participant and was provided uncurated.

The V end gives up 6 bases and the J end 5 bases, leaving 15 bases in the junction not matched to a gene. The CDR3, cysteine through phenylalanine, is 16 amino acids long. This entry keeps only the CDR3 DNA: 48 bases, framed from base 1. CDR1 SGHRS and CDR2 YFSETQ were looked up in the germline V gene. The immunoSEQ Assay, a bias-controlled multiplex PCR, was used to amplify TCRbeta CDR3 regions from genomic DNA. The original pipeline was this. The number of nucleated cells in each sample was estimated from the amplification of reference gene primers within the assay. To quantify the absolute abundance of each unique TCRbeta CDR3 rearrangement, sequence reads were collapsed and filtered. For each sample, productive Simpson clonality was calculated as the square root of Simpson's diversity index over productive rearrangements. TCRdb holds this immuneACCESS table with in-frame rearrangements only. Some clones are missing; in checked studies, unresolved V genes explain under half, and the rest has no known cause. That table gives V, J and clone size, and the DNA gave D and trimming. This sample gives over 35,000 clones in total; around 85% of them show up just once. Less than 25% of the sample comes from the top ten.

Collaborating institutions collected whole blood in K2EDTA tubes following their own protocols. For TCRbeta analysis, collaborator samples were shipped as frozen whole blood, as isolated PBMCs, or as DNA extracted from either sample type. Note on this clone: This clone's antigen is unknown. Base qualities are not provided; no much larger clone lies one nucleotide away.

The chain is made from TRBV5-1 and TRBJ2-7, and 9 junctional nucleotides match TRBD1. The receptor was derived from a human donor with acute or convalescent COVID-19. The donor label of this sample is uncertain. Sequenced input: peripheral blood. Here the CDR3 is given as CASKRQTGTGYHEQYF. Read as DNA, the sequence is TGCGCCAGCAAAAGACAGACCGGGACAGGGTACCACGAGCAGTACTTC.